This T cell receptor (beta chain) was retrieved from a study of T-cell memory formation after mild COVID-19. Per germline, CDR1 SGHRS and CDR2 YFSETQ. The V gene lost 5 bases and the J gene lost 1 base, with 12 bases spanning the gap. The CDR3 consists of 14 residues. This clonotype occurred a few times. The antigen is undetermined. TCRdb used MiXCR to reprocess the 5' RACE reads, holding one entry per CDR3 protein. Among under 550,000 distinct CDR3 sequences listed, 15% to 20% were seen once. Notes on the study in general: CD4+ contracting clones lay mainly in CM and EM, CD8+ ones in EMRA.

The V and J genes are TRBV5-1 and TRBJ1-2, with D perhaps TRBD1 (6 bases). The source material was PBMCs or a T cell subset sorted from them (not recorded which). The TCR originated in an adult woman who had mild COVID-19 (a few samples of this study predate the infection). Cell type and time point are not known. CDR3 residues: CASRKDSLNYGYTF. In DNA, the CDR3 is TGCGCCAGCAGAAAGGACAGTCTTAACTATGGCTACACCTTC.